This T cell receptor beta chain originates from a study of blood T cell repertoires in COVID-19. Study-wide background: Nucleic acid was either cDNA or gDNA, and it came from T cells, B-cell-depleted T cells, or PBMCs.

This CDR3 comprises 15 residues. V was trimmed by 2 bases and J by 7 bases, leaving 17 bases between them. Germline assignment: CDR1 MDHEN and CDR2 SYDVKM. The sample holds a few counts of this clone. Assay: immunoSEQ multiplex PCR; the TCRdb copy retains only in-frame clones and omits some. The profile covers about 170,000 clones, with 74% appearing a single time and approximately 3% taken by the ten largest. This chain joins TRBV28 and TRBJ1-2; D call uncertain. The TCR originated in a woman aged 80 or over with acute or convalescent COVID-19. What was sequenced was peripheral blood. This CDR3 is CASSLLLAARGGYTF. The CDR3 DNA is TGTGCCAGCAGTTTACTCCTCGCGGCGCGTGGTGGCTACACCTTC.